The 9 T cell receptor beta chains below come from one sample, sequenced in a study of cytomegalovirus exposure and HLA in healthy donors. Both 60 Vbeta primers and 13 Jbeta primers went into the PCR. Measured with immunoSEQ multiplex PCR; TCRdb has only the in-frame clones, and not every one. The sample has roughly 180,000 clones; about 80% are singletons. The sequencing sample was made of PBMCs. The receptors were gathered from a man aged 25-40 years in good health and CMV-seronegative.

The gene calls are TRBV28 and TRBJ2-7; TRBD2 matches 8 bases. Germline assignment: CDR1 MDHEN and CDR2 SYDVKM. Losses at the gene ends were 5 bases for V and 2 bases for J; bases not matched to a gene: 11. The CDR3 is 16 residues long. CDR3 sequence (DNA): TGTGCCAGCAGTCTAGGAGGGCTAGCGGGTACCTACGAGCAGTACTTC. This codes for CASSLGGLAGTYEQYF.

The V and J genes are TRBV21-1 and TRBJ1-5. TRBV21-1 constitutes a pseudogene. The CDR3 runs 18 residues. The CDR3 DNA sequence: TGTGCCAGCAGCATTACGGGTTTGAGCGTCCCTAGCAATCAGCCCCAGCATTTT. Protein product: CASSITGLSVPSNQPQHF.

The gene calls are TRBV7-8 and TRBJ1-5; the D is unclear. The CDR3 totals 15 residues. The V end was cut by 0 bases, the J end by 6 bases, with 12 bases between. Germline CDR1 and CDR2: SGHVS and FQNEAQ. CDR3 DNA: TGTGCCAGCAGCTTAGCGCTCGGGTTCGGTCAGCCCCAGCATTTT. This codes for CASSLALGFGQPQHF.

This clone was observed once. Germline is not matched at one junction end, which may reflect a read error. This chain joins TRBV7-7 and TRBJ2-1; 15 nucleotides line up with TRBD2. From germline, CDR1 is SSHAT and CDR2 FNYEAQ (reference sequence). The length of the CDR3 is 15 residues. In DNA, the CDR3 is TGTGCTAGCAGCACCGGGACTAGCGGGAGGAATGAGCAGTTCTTC. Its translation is CASSTGTSGRNEQFF.

The CDR3 protein is CASSPDSGMGINEQFF. CDR3 nucleotides: TGTGCCAGCAGCCCGGATAGCGGGATGGGCATCAATGAGCAGTTCTTC. This chain joins TRBV5-4 and TRBJ2-1; 8 bases align to TRBD2. Per germline, CDR1 SGHNT and CDR2 YYREEE (reference sequence). The CDR3 has 16 amino acids. The J segment lost 6 bases and the V segment lost 4 bases, leaving 12 bases of the junction unmatched.

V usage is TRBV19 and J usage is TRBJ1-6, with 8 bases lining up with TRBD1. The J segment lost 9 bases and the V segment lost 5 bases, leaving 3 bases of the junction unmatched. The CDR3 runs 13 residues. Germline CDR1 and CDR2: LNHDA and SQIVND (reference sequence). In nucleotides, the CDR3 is TGTGCCAGTAGTGGGCAGGGGGCTTCACCCCTCCACTTT. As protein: CASSGQGASPLHF.

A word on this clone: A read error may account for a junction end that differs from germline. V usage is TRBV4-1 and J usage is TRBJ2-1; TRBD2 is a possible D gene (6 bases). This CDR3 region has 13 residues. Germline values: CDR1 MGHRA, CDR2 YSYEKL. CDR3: CAGSQEWEAEQFF. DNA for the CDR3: TGCGCCGGCAGCCAAGAGTGGGAGGCTGAGCAGTTCTTC.

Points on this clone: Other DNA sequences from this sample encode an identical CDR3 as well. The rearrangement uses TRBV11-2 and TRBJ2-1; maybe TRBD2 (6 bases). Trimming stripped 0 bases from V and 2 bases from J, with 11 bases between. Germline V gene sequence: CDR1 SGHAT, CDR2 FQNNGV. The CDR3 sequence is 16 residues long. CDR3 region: CASSLEPSATYNEQFF. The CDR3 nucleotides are TGTGCCAGCAGCTTAGAGCCTAGCGCCACCTACAATGAGCAGTTCTTC. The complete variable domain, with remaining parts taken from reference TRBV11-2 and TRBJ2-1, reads EAGVAQSPRYKIIEKRQSVAFWCNPISGHATLYWYQQILGQGPKLLIQFQNNGVVDDSQLPKDRFSAERLKGVDSTLKIQPAKLEDSAVYLCASSLEPSATYNEQFFGPGTRLTVL.

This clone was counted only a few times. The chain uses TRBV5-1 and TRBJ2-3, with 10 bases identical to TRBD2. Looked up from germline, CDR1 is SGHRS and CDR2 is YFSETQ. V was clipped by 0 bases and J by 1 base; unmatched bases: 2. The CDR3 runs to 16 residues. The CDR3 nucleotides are TGCGCCAGCAGCTTGGCCCTAGCGGGGGGCACAGATACGCAGTATTTT. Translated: CASSLALAGGTDTQYF.